These T cell receptor beta chains were read from a single sample in a study of T-cell reconstitution after alpha-beta-depleted transplantation in children. Each CDR3 protein gets one entry after TCRdb re-called the PCR reads with MiXCR. Altogether about 340,000 distinct CDR3 sequences are present, about an eighth being singletons, with the ten largest covering 4.3%. Sequencing was performed on PBMCs, taken from the stem cell graft. The receptors originated from a human donor who donated a stem cell graft to a child with Fanconi anemia. Both conserved end residues are part of each CDR3. Fields, in order: clone size, V gene, J gene, D gene, CDR3 protein, CDR3 DNA. A D gene is named only where the DNA matches it firmly. Where a row states a size, it is once, few, many or the class of an expanded clone; other rows omit it.

.,TRBV12-3/TRBV12-4,TRBJ2-1,.,CASSILSGSSYNEQFF,TGTGCCAGCAGTATCCTGAGCGGAAGCTCCTACAATGAGCAGTTCTTC
few,TRBV2,TRBJ1-2,.,CASNHQTGNYGYTF,TGTGCCAGCAACCATCAAACAGGGAACTATGGCTACACCTTC
few,TRBV5-1,TRBJ2-5,.,CASSLEGLRETQYF,TGCGCCAGCAGCCTAGAGGGACTTCGGGAGACCCAGTACTTC
few,TRBV10-2,TRBJ2-3,.,CASSRAGNTDTQYF,TGCGCCAGCAGTAGGGCGGGGAACACAGATACGCAGTATTTT
few,TRBV27,TRBJ2-1,TRBD1,CASSISYRGASYNEQFF,TGTGCCAGCAGCATCAGCTACAGGGGGGCATCGTACAATGAGCAGTTCTTC
many,TRBV5-1,TRBJ1-5,.,CASSLAGSDQPQHF,TGCGCCAGCAGCTTGGCCGGGAGCGATCAGCCCCAGCATTTT
.,TRBV5-4,TRBJ1-5,.,CASSLQMGQPQHF,TGTGCCAGCAGCTTACAAATGGGCCAGCCCCAGCATTTT
many,TRBV20-1,TRBJ2-6,.,CSAFRGSGANVLTF,TGCAGTGCTTTCCGGGGCTCTGGGGCCAACGTCCTGACTTTC
few,TRBV4-3,TRBJ2-3,TRBD2,CASSQEGGADTQYF,TGCGCCAGCAGCCAAGAGGGGGGGGCAGATACGCAGTATTTT
many,TRBV6-5,TRBJ2-5,.,CASSYYAGAETQYF,TGTGCCAGCAGTTACTATGCAGGGGCAGAGACCCAGTACTTC
many,TRBV7-9,TRBJ1-6,.,CASSLRGEGSPLHF,TGTGCCAGCAGCTTAAGGGGGGAAGGTTCACCCCTCCACTTT
few,TRBV24-1,TRBJ2-1,.,CATSDLWNDEQFF,TGTGCCACCAGTGATTTGTGGAACGACGAGCAGTTCTTC
.,TRBV7-9,TRBJ2-5,.,CASSLEGSVETQYF,TGTGCCAGCAGCTTAGAGGGTAGCGTCGAGACCCAGTACTTC
many,TRBV5-1,TRBJ2-7,.,CASSLAWQLAAYEQYF,TGCGCCAGCAGCCTGGCGTGGCAGTTGGCAGCCTACGAGCAGTACTTC
.,TRBV5-1,TRBJ2-1,.,CASSLGEVFYNEQFF,TGCGCCAGCAGCTTAGGTGAGGTATTCTACAATGAGCAGTTCTTC
.,TRBV3-1,TRBJ1-5,.,CASSQGQPQHF,TGTGCCAGCAGCCAAGGTCAGCCCCAGCATTTT
.,TRBV7-9,TRBJ2-3,.,CASSSVPAPDTQYF,TGTGCCAGCAGCTCCGTGCCAGCCCCAGATACGCAGTATTTT
few,TRBV4-3,TRBJ1-2,.,CASSQDPGENYGYTF,TGCGCCAGCAGCCAAGATCCTGGAGAGAACTATGGCTACACCTTC
.,TRBV20-1,TRBJ2-1,.,CSAKGYNEQFF,TGCAGTGCTAAGGGTTACAATGAGCAGTTCTTC
few,TRBV7-3,TRBJ1-1,TRBD1,CASSRDREAEAFF,TGTGCCAGCAGCAGGGACAGGGAGGCTGAAGCTTTCTTT
few,TRBV12-3/TRBV12-4,TRBJ2-2,.,CASSLGTNSERATGELFF,TGTGCCAGCAGTTTAGGGACCAACTCCGAACGGGCCACCGGGGAGCTGTTTTTT
few,TRBV20-1,TRBJ1-2,.,CSAPGGGRADYTF,TGCAGTGCTCCGGGGGGTGGGCGTGCGGATTACACCTTC
few,TRBV4-3,TRBJ1-2,.,CASSQDVSRDSNYGYTF,TGCGCCAGCAGCCAAGATGTTTCCAGAGACAGTAACTATGGCTACACCTTC
many,TRBV7-9,TRBJ1-3,.,CASSLGLGDPTSGNTIYF,TGTGCCAGCAGCTTAGGACTGGGAGATCCGACTTCAGGAAACACCATATATTTT
.,TRBV4-2,TRBJ1-1,TRBD1,CASSQGTGGQDTEAFF,TGTGCCAGCAGCCAAGGGACAGGGGGTCAGGACACTGAAGCTTTCTTT
many,TRBV12-3/TRBV12-4,TRBJ1-2,.,CASSQGYYGYTF,TGTGCCAGCAGTCAGGGTTACTATGGCTACACCTTC
.,TRBV6-5,TRBJ1-1,.,CASSYSEVTEAFF,TGTGCCAGCAGTTACTCGGAAGTAACTGAAGCTTTCTTT
.,TRBV4-3,TRBJ1-3,TRBD1,CASSQADRGGNTIYF,TGCGCCAGCAGCCAAGCAGACAGGGGTGGAAACACCATATATTTT
.,TRBV18,TRBJ2-1,.,CASSGGQRYNEQFF,TGTGCCAGCTCGGGGGGACAGAGATACAATGAGCAGTTCTTC
few,TRBV27,TRBJ2-3,TRBD2,CASSLSLAGPSTDTQYF,TGTGCCAGCAGTTTATCTCTAGCGGGACCTAGCACAGATACGCAGTATTTT
.,TRBV20-1,TRBJ2-3,.,CSARGGGLDTQYF,TGCAGTGCTAGAGGCGGGGGCCTGGATACGCAGTATTTT
few,TRBV5-1,TRBJ2-1,.,CASSPGVSAGSYNEQFF,TGCGCCAGCAGCCCCGGGGTCAGCGCCGGCTCCTACAATGAGCAGTTCTTC
few,TRBV7-9,TRBJ2-5,TRBD1,CASSFQGAYQETQYF,TGTGCCAGCAGCTTCCAGGGGGCGTACCAAGAGACCCAGTACTTC
few,TRBV30,TRBJ2-1,.,CAWSLRDPGRQFF,TGTGCCTGGAGTCTACGGGACCCCGGGAGGCAGTTCTTC
few,TRBV28,TRBJ2-2,.,CASASGGIGELFF,TGTGCCAGTGCCTCCGGCGGGATCGGGGAGCTGTTTTTT
few,TRBV29-1,TRBJ2-1,.,CSGQVNEQFF,TGCAGCGGTCAGGTCAATGAGCAGTTCTTC
.,TRBV6-1,TRBJ2-7,TRBD2,CASNPSSGDYEQYF,TGTGCCAGCAATCCGTCTAGCGGGGACTACGAGCAGTACTTC
few,TRBV7-9,TRBJ2-2,.,CASAYLTGELFF,TGTGCCAGCGCCTACTTGACCGGGGAGCTGTTTTTT
few,TRBV28,TRBJ2-3,.,CASSSGQSPEYTDTQYF,TGTGCCAGCAGTTCCGGACAGTCCCCCGAGTACACAGATACGCAGTATTTT